The TCR beta chain under discussion was sequenced for a study of T-cell reconstitution after alpha-beta-depleted transplantation in children. Findings and caveats of the study: Surviving thymic progenitors and recipient T cells were the source of high TCRbeta diversity at day 60 in some patients. Reports say that about two months after transplant, the alpha-beta T cells came out of several hundred graft clones that had expanded. By one year post-transplant, T-cell counts and diversity largely arose from T cells that were newly produced.

This CDR3 contains 14 residues. Losses at the gene ends were 6 bases for V and 4 bases for J; bases not matched to a gene: 7. The germline CDR1 and CDR2 sequences are SGHRS and YFSETQ. Unique molecular identifiers tagged the TCRbeta library. TCRdb recomputed calls from the PCR reads with MiXCR, one row per CDR3 protein. The sample contains roughly 670,000 distinct CDR3 sequences, around 13% of which appear only once. About this clonotype itself: Antigen: not known.

The chain links TRBV5-1 to TRBJ2-3; 8 positions match TRBD2. This material consisted of PBMCs, taken before TCRalphabeta/CD19-depleted stem cell transplant. This TCR was recovered from a girl aged 2 to 9 with congenital amegakaryocytic thrombocytopenia, due to receive a stem cell transplant. The CDR3 is CASNVGRGPDTQYF. In DNA, the CDR3 is TGCGCCAGCAACGTCGGGAGGGGTCCAGATACGCAGTATTTT.